Sequencing of this TCR beta chain was carried out in a study of T cells in Graves' hyperthyroidism and ophthalmopathy. The CDR3 consists of 12 residues. V dropped 1 base and J dropped 10 bases, with 8 bases sitting between them. Per germline, CDR1 SGHDT and CDR2 YYEEEE. This clonotype showed up just a few times. Its specificity is unknown. General study findings and limits: Clonotypes that were expanded in thyroid above 0.001 mostly appeared in blood too.

Researchers amplified the TCR beta CDR3 regions from RNA transcripts. With the HTBI primer set, the TCR CDR3 went through a first round of RT-PCR. One entry per CDR3 protein results from TCRdb running MiXCR on the multiplex PCR reads. Of some 530,000 distinct CDR3 sequences listed, around a fifth are singletons. The sequence was obtained from a woman aged 70-85 years with Graves' ophthalmopathy. The V gene is TRBV5-6, the J gene TRBJ1-4; tentative D call: TRBD1 (6 bases). The sequenced material came from blood. This CDR3 reads CASSLQGRKLFF. As DNA, the CDR3 is TGTGCCAGCAGCTTGCAGGGGAGAAAACTGTTTTTT.